These T cell receptor beta chains were read from a single sample in a study of vaccination effects on CD4 cells after COVID-19. These receptors have no known antigen. Clones were sequenced by immunoSEQ multiplex PCR, and TCRdb holds only the in-frame ones, with some missing. The sample lists about 63,000 clones, about 79% occurring once. Sequenced material: CD4+ T cells from PBMCs cultured with HCoV-OC43 spike peptides, taken before COVID-19 vaccination. Source of these receptors: a human donor who received a COVID-19 vaccine. CDR3s include the opening cysteine and the closing phenylalanine or tryptophan. D genes are given only for firm matches. The size of a clone is reported for some rows only, either as once, few or many, or as a class for expanded clones.

>TRBJ2-5|TRBV6-5|NA|NA
CASSYSWASETQYF
TGTGCCAGCAGTTACTCGTGGGCTAGTGAGACCCAGTACTTC
>TRBJ1-1|TRBV6-5|NA|NA
CASSYSFQGITEAFF
TGTGCCAGCAGTTACTCGTTCCAGGGGATCACTGAAGCTTTCTTT
>TRBJ2-2|TRBV11-2|NA|NA
CASSLLRGTVGGELFF
TGTGCCAGCAGCTTACTGCGGGGTACAGTGGGGGGGGAGCTGTTTTTT
>TRBJ2-4|TRBV6-5|once|NA
CASMKTPKNIQYF
TGTGCCAGCATGAAAACCCCGAAAAACATTCAGTACTTC
>TRBJ2-3|TRBV5-8|many|NA
CASPNNPGETASTDTQYF
TGTGCCTCCCCGAATAATCCGGGGGAGACAGCTAGCACAGATACGCAGTATTTT
>TRBJ2-1|TRBV7-3|NA|TRBD1
CASSPGQGLYNEQFF
TGTGCCAGCAGCCCGGGACAGGGACTTTACAATGAGCAGTTCTTC
>TRBJ2-2|TRBV9|NA|TRBD2
CASSAGGSNTGELFF
TGTGCCAGCAGCGCGGGGGGATCGAACACCGGGGAGCTGTTTTTT
>TRBJ2-5|TRBV29-1|NA|NA
CSAYGAQETQYF
TGCAGCGCCTACGGGGCACAAGAGACCCAGTACTTC
>TRBJ2-5|TRBV7-3|NA|TRBD1
CASSLMPGGEETQYF
TGTGCCAGCAGCTTAATGCCAGGGGGCGAGGAGACCCAGTACTTC
>TRBJ1-1|TRBV2|once|NA
CASSETAGPTEAFF
TGTGCCAGCAGTGAAACGGCAGGACCCACTGAAGCTTTCTTT
>TRBJ1-4|TRBV27|few|NA
CASSLSRGRVNEKLFF
TGTGCCAGCAGTTTATCCAGGGGCAGGGTGAATGAAAAACTGTTTTTT
>TRBJ2-1|TRBV25-1|NA|NA
CASTRAGGNEQFF
TGTGCCAGCACCCGCGCAGGGGGGAATGAGCAGTTCTTC
>TRBJ1-3|TRBV5-1|NA|NA
CASSLQPNAGPPGNTIYF
TGCGCCAGCAGCCTGCAACCAAACGCGGGCCCTCCTGGAAACACCATATATTTT
>TRBJ2-2|TRBV3-1/TRBV3-2|NA|NA
CASSQITRILNTGELFF
TGTGCCAGCAGCCAAATAACGCGTATCTTGAACACCGGGGAGCTGTTTTTT
>TRBJ2-3|TRBV7-2|NA|TRBD2
CASMRGGTDTQYF
TGTGCCAGCATGCGGGGGGGCACAGATACGCAGTATTTT